This T cell receptor (beta chain) was observed in a study of cytomegalovirus exposure and HLA in healthy donors (dated by TCRdb to the late 2010s). For context, the study as a whole: A later analysis indicated that the 120 validation repertoires were generated on the platform also employed for the 670 or so repertoires of the first cohort. The study aimed to test whether signatures of past pathogen exposure could be identified by cataloging public T cell receptors. In addition to the first cohort of several hundred subjects, a separate validation cohort of some 120 different subjects was used. To predict cytomegalovirus infection status, the study combined high-throughput TCR immunosequencing, statistical association of individual TCRs with disease status, and machine learning. The paper as a whole reports these results and caveats: In both the original and validation cohorts, the classifier was reported to diagnose cytomegalovirus status with high specificity and sensitivity. Most TCR sequences were observed very rarely across donors, whereas some public TCRs were present in many individuals. In vitro tests confirmed that a few of the cytomegalovirus-associated TCR beta chains recognize cytomegalovirus antigens. The authors suggested that the approach could potentially be extended to other disease states and immunological phenotypes. The study listed 150 to 200 TCR beta chains as associated with cytomegalovirus. A later analysis found that TCRs clustered in the first cohort also tended to co-occur in the roughly 120 validation repertoires, with approximately 93% of cluster scores above 0. All 130 or so repertoires were used to score co-occurrence in the validation cohort in a later analysis, because that analysis had no HLA typing for the cohort.

About this clone itself: Its antigen target is currently unknown. Per-base qualities were not stored, and no clone one base away is much larger.

Based on the germline V gene, the CDR1 and CDR2 sequences are MGHDK and SYGVNS. Relative to germline, V is 8 bases shorter and J is 7 bases shorter, with 14 bases between their ends. Spanning cysteine to phenylalanine, the CDR3 consists of 13 amino acids. Kept here is only the CDR3 DNA, which spans 39 bases and is read in frame from base 1. The donors were included in the validation cohort of 120 subjects, a group kept apart from the roughly 670-subject first cohort. Receptor amplification or capture employed the immunoSEQ multiplex PCR assay. Regarding the original processing steps: To diagnose cytomegalovirus status from the catalog of TCR beta chain sequences, a statistical classification framework was built. TCRdb re-hosts the immuneACCESS table, in-frame sequences only. Its copies lack some clones; in the studies checked, an unresolved V gene accounts for under half of them, and the cause for the rest is not known. V, J and clone size derive from that table, while D and trimming were established from the DNA sequence. The sample profile shows about 250,000 clones; about 88% of them were found once. The ten largest clones represent 12% of the sample.

The rearranged segments are TRBV25-1 and TRBJ2-2, and the D gene may be TRBD2, 6 bases matching. The sequencing sample was made of PBMCs. The receptor comes from a man aged 18 to 29 in good health and CMV-seropositive. The bases read TGTGCCAGCGGGGACTCCTTTAACGGGGAGCTGTTTTTT. Its coded protein is CASGDSFNGELFF.